A single TCR beta chain is shown here with its context. Its antigen remains unknown. The record originates from a study of blood T cells in healthy people across ages. Whole-study context: About one barcoded TCR beta cDNA was captured per two T cells. Notes on the study in general: Age showed a roughly linear inverse relationship with TCR beta diversity per million T cells.

V dropped 7 bases and J dropped 0 bases, with 11 bases sitting between them. The CDR3 consists of 14 residues. The germline V gene encodes CDR1 MGHDK and CDR2 SYGVNS. PCR was performed a second time for roughly 7 to 11 cycles using a sample-barcoded 5' primer and a J-beta primer mix. All cDNA molecules were each tagged by a template-switch adaptor with 12 random nucleotides. Via MiXCR, TCRdb re-called the 5' RACE reads, giving one row per CDR3 protein. The table records around 2 million distinct CDR3 sequences, 30% to 40% of them present only once. The V and J genes are TRBV25-1 and TRBJ2-3; D possibly corresponds to TRBD1 (6 bases). The specimen was blood. The receptor comes from a human donor in good health. CDR3 bases: TGTGCCAGCACAGACAGGTATAGCACAGATACGCAGTATTTT. It yields the protein CASTDRYSTDTQYF.